This TCR beta chain was sequenced in a study of cytomegalovirus exposure and HLA in healthy donors. On the study more broadly: In a later analysis, it was reported that the roughly 120 validation repertoires had been produced on the same platform as the roughly 610 repertoires belonging to the first cohort. Whole-study results and caveats: Cytomegalovirus status, reportedly, was diagnosed with high specificity and sensitivity by the classifier. The listing of 150 to 200 TCR beta chains classed them as cytomegalovirus-associated.

With 4 bases clipped from V and 6 bases from J, the junction kept 0 bases outside the gene matches. This CDR3 comprises 12 residues. CDR1 SNHLY and CDR2 FYNNEI come from the germline V gene. Using immunoSEQ multiplex PCR, the repertoire was profiled, and TCRdb retains in-frame clones only, with some absent. In the table there are some 170,000 clones, about nine tenths of which are singletons. Only a few counts were recorded for this clone. What it recognizes is unknown. The material sequenced was PBMCs. The chain joins TRBV2 to TRBJ1-2; the match to TRBD1 covers 9 bases. The clonotype originates from a man aged 25-40 years in good health and CMV-seropositive. Written as DNA, the CDR3 is TGTGCCAGCAGTGGGACAGGGGATGGCTACACCTTC. Residues: CASSGTGDGYTF.